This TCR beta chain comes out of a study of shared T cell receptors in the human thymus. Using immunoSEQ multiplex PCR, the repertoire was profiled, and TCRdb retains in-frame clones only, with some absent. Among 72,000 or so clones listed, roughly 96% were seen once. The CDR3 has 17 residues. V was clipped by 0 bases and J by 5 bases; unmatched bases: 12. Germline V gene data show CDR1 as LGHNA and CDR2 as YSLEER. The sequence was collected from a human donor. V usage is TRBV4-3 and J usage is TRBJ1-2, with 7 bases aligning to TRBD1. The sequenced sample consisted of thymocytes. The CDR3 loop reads CASSQDWGWDSLYGYTF. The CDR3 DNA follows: TGCGCCAGCAGCCAAGATTGGGGGTGGGACAGCTTATATGGCTACACCTTC.